The 9 T cell receptor beta chains below all came from one sample that was sequenced in a study of blood T cell repertoires in COVID-19. Assay used: immunoSEQ multiplex PCR; TCRdb lists only in-frame clones, some missing. The sample consists of fewer than 450,000 clones, 88% of them appearing once. Input material: peripheral blood. Every receptor here comes from a woman between 50 and 59 years old with COVID-19, enrolled during active disease.

The chain employs TRBV6-6 and TRBJ1-5, with D possibly TRBD1 on 6 matching bases. The CDR3 runs to 14 residues. Germline CDR1 and CDR2: MNHNY and SVGAGI (reference sequence). With 5 bases removed from V and 3 bases from J, the gap between germline ends came to 11 bases. Written as DNA, the CDR3 is TGTGCCAGCAGTCCGGACAGCCCCAATCAGCCCCAGCATTTT. This sequence encodes CASSPDSPNQPQHF.

This chain uses TRBV27 with TRBJ1-2; tentative D call: TRBD1 (6 bases). The V end was cut by 2 bases, the J end by 7 bases, with 14 bases between. This CDR3 has 14 residues. Germline V lookup: CDR1 MNHEY, CDR2 SMNVEV (reference sequence). The DNA for the CDR3 is TGTGCCAGCAGTTTAACAGGGTCGGATCGTGGCTACACCTTC. Translated: CASSLTGSDRGYTF.

This sequence joins TRBV19 and TRBJ1-4, with 7 bases aligning to TRBD1. V lost 7 bases, J lost 2 bases, and 4 bases stayed unmatched. CDR1 is LNHDA and CDR2 is SQIVND in the germline V gene (reference sequence). The CDR3 has 14 residues. In nucleotides, the CDR3 is TGTGCCAGTAAGGCGGACAGGACTAATGAAAAACTGTTTTTT. Encoded protein: CASKADRTNEKLFF.

The chain links TRBV9 to TRBJ1-1; no firm D call. Trimming removed 6 bases at V and 4 bases at J, with 13 bases between. Germline V gene data show CDR1 as SGDLS and CDR2 as YYNGEE. This CDR3 spans 13 amino acids. The CDR3 DNA reads TGTGCCAGCACCCCATCTGGGAGCACTGAAGCTTTCTTT. Protein sequence: CASTPSGSTEAFF.

V usage is TRBV11-1 and J usage is TRBJ2-1; 8 nucleotides match TRBD1. The junction had 6 bases not matched to a gene; V was cut back by 5 bases and J by 3 bases. Germline loops: CDR1 SGHAT, CDR2 FQDESV (reference sequence). This CDR3 contains 15 residues. The CDR3 nucleotides read TGTGCCAGCAGCCCTCCCGACAGGGGCTACAATGAGCAGTTCTTC. Translated, it gives CASSPPDRGYNEQFF. Based on the CDR3 plus reference TRBV11-1 and TRBJ2-1, the full variable domain is EAEVAQSPRYKITEKSQAVAFWCDPISGHATLYWYRQILGQGPELLVQFQDESVVDDSQLPKDRFSAERLKGVDSTLKIQPAELGDSAMYLCASSPPDRGYNEQFFGPGTRLTVL.

This chain uses TRBV12-3 or TRBV12-4 with TRBJ1-2, with 10 bases that match TRBD1. V lost 6 bases and J lost 12; bases outside the gene matches: 10. The CDR3 loop spans 13 amino acids. CDR3 sequence: CASRGTGEVEDTF. The CDR3 nucleotides are TGTGCCAGCAGGGGGACAGGGGAGGTCGAGGACACCTTC.

This chain links TRBV30 with TRBJ2-6; the D is unclear. This CDR3 is built from 14 residues. Trimming cost V 4 bases and J 4 bases, with 11 bases left between them. Germline values: CDR1 GTSNPN, CDR2 SVGIG (reference sequence). The CDR3 region is CAWTRAGGANVLTF. DNA for the CDR3: TGTGCCTGGACGCGCGCCGGGGGGGCCAACGTCCTGACTTTC.

The chain links TRBV18 to TRBJ1-1, with D uncertain. The ends were cut back, 5 bases at V and 4 bases at J, with 11 bases in the middle. The CDR3 runs to 13 residues. Germline-derived CDR1 and CDR2 are KGHSH and LQKENI. In DNA, the CDR3 is TGTGCCAGCTCAGCGGCAAGGCCCACTGAAGCTTTCTTT. It codes for CASSAARPTEAFF.

In DNA, the CDR3 is TGTGCCAGCAGCTCCACGGACAGGGGCTATGGCTACACCTTC. Its protein is CASSSTDRGYGYTF. The chain links TRBV7-9 to TRBJ1-2; 9 nucleotides align to TRBD1. Germline V lookup: CDR1 SEHNR, CDR2 FQNEAQ (reference sequence). The CDR3 has 14 amino acids. V was pared by 4 bases and J by 4 bases, with 4 bases of the junction left unmatched.